This TCR beta chain was sequenced for a study of regulatory T cells in long-lasting Graves disease (TCRdb year 2021). Turning to the overall study: Patients with newly diagnosed Graves' disease had been on antithyroid drugs for under 3 months. Patients with persistent Graves' disease were compared with patients with newly diagnosed Graves' disease using TCR sequencing and RNA sequencing of peripheral blood. The study was registered as a clinical trial and conducted in China. A total of 33 samples underwent TCR sequencing: some 13 from persistent and roughly 20 from newly diagnosed Graves' disease patients. Broad study findings and their caveats: The study examined only peripheral blood because the primary lesion, thyroid tissue, could not be accessed. Persistent disease showed preferential use of TRBV28, TRBJ1-2 and TRBJ2-5, whereas newly diagnosed disease favored TRBV20-1 and TRBJ2-1. Compared with newly diagnosed patients, patients with persistent Graves' disease had lower TCR Shannon entropy and fewer highly expanded clones, which suggests clonal expansion. Sequencing and analysis were restricted to the TCR beta chain. The authors acknowledged the small sample size as a limitation that may reduce accuracy. Patients with persistent disease shared more public clonotypes (over 2,500) than newly diagnosed patients did (approximately 970).

Library preparation was by multiplex PCR. TCRdb lists the instrument as Illumina HiSeq 4000. To build TCR beta libraries, CDR3 regions were amplified by Arm-PCR using iRepertoire HTBI primers. PCR products were gel purified before sequencing. On the authors' methods: A total of roughly 67 TRBV and some 15 TRBJ segments were identified across samples and were used for gene usage analysis of CDR3 amino acid clonotypes. COPE and FqMerger were used to merge filtered high-quality paired reads into contigs. BLAST was used to align contigs to the IMGT TRBV, TRBD and TRBJ reference genes, and CDR3 was defined following IMGT. Any clonotype with a frequency above 0.1% was counted as a highly expanded clone. Repertoire diversity was measured by Shannon entropy, and V-J evenness by the Gini coefficient. A clonotype was considered public if more than one individual shared it. Clones were called with MiXCR by TCRdb after fastp trimmed the public reads at Q25, and only in-frame beta chains were retained. Rows with one shared CDR3 protein collapse into an entry with the most common genes and DNA. For this entry, the V and J calls and clone size follow TCRdb and not the study's own pipeline. This sample holds over 200,000 distinct CDR3 sequences; about 18% were observed only once. The top ten clonotypes cover 14% of the sample.

The time point label for this specimen denotes: newly diagnosed GD, antithyroid drugs for less than 3 months. For both TCR sequencing and RNA sequencing, RNA was extracted from PBMCs using TRIzol. Graves' disease was diagnosed according to American Thyroid Association guidelines. The patients came from an endocrinology department in Xi'an, China. Each patient gave roughly 10 milliliters of peripheral blood, collected in an EDTA anticoagulant tube. Ficoll Paque Plus density gradient separation was used to isolate PBMCs, and no additional T cell sorting was done. An Agilent 2100 Bioanalyzer and agarose gel were used to check RNA quality, while a NanoDrop 2000 measured RNA concentration. V is clipped by 7 bases and J by 3 bases, and the sequence between their germline boundaries is 16 bases long. From a lookup of the germline V gene, CDR1 and CDR2 are SGHRS and YFSETQ. Spanning cysteine to phenylalanine, the CDR3 consists of 14 amino acids. Only CDR3 DNA is held: 42 bases, read in frame from base 1.

This clonotype came up many times. Its antigen remains undetermined. Nothing much larger sits one base from this clone, and base qualities are not available. This sample was shared with a second study, whose subject was T cells in Graves' hyperthyroidism and ophthalmopathy. Drawing on the second study: A patient counted as having stable Graves' hyperthyroidism if no progression to ophthalmopathy occurred over 18 months of follow-up. The hyperthyroidism patients were between 18 and 65 years old and newly diagnosed, with a disease duration of less than 2 months. Exclusion was applied to patients with uncontrolled infections, other autoimmune diseases, pregnancy or lactation. Diagnoses were based on clinical symptoms, serum thyroxine and TRAb, thyroid ultrasound and orbital computed tomography. For the first round of RT-PCR on the TCR CDR3, the HTBI primer set was used together with the Qiagen OneStep RT-PCR kit. Blood samples also contained most of the expanded thyroid clonotypes (frequency above 0.001), which suggests that blood repertoires may reflect thyroid immune responses. In cross-validation, a model built on a 13 V-J signature told ophthalmopathy apart from stable hyperthyroidism with 87.88% sensitivity and approximately 81% specificity, and in testing the same model reached 80%/75%. In validation, progression to ophthalmopathy was predicted by the model with roughly 71% sensitivity and under 85% specificity, a median of about 6.4 months before onset. To identify distinguishing TCR V-J signatures, a discovery cohort of around 100 patients was used, comprising 40 to 45 with Graves' ophthalmopathy and some 60 with stable Graves' hyperthyroidism. Whether ophthalmopathy could be predicted prospectively was tested in an independent validation cohort made up of roughly 19 hyperthyroidism patients plus 17 patients who later progressed to ophthalmopathy. The roughly 100 discovery patients were randomly divided into training and test sets at a 7:3 ratio. The study also compared thyroid tissue and blood T-cell repertoires from 6 or 7 Graves' hyperthyroidism patients. After sampling, hyperthyroidism patients received methimazole starting at 30 mg daily, and ophthalmopathy patients received high-dose intravenous methylprednisolone. Libraries were constructed in a second round of multiplex PCR, after which size selection and purification were performed. Sequencing of the libraries was done on an Illumina HiSeq2000 using paired-end 100 bp reads. SOAPnuke was used to process the raw data, throwing out any read that contained adapters or uncalled bases, had a mean Phred below 15, or lacked an exact constant-primer or identifier match. COPE v1.2.5 was used to merge high-quality paired reads, and clonotypes were defined as unique nucleotide sequences. MiTCR v1.1 was used to align clonotypes to the IMGT TRBV, TRBD and TRBJ reference segments. The analysis included only V-J combinations with a frequency above 0.0001, which together covered approximately 99% of the repertoires. The TCS score was defined as F50 (clonal expansion) divided by E x V (chaos), with BLOSUM62-based TCRdist calculated between CDR3 peptides within each V-J. Welch's t-statistics and random forest reduced around 550 V-J features to about 12, which were used in a naive Bayes classifier (R e1071). Sample size was not statistically predetermined, and investigators were not blinded to group allocation. TCR Vbeta CDR3 sequencing of some 140 peripheral blood samples (43 ophthalmopathy, 70 to 85 hyperthyroidism and around 17 progressor patients) is reported in the paper.

This sequence uses TRBV5-1 and TRBJ1-1; the D gene cannot be named for sure. The clonotype originates from a woman aged 25 to 45 with Graves disease. Donor details come from another sample of the same person, matched by shared clones. The starting material was peripheral blood mononuclear cells (PBMCs), obtained at new diagnosis, from a patient treated with antithyroid drugs. The CDR3: CASASQIWDTEAFF. Here is the DNA: TGCGCCAGCGCCTCACAGATTTGGGACACTGAAGCTTTCTTT.